These 26 T cell receptor beta chains were all obtained from the same sample, sequenced in a study of T-cell memory formation after mild COVID-19. Using its own MiXCR run on the 5' RACE reads, TCRdb lists one record per CDR3 protein. The sample holds 450,000 or so distinct CDR3 sequences; roughly 20% are singletons and the top ten take roughly 8.4%. The sample comprised PBMCs or a T cell subset sorted from them (not recorded which). Receptor source: an adult woman who had mild COVID-19 (a few samples of this study predate the infection). Cell type and time point are not known.

This clonotype was counted between two and nine times. J is TRBJ2-3 and V is TRBV7-6; 9 nucleotides line up with TRBD1. The CDR3 totals 12 residues. Germline V CDR1 and CDR2: SGHVS, FNYEAQ. V shed 4 bases and J 8 bases; nucleotides not matched to a gene: 1. The CDR3 DNA is TGTGCCAGCAGCTCGGACAGGGGTACGCAGTATTTT. It yields the protein CASSSDRGTQYF.

The CDR3 loop is CASSRKGGTGGYNSPLHF. The CDR3 DNA reads as TGTGCCAGCAGCCGGAAGGGGGGGACAGGGGGCTATAATTCACCCCTCCACTTT. This chain uses TRBV27 with TRBJ1-6; TRBD1 matches 11 bases. In germline, CDR1 is MNHEY, CDR2 SMNVEV (reference sequence). V lost 6 bases, J lost 3 bases, and 10 bases stayed unmatched. This CDR3 is built from 18 residues.

This chain links TRBV29-1 with TRBJ2-5; the D is unclear. This CDR3 spans 15 amino acids. V was cut by 2 bases and J by 2 bases, with 15 bases left in between. The germline V gene encodes CDR1 SQVTM and CDR2 ANQGSEA. The CDR3 DNA sequence: TGCAGCGTTGAATCCCCGAATACAGTTCAAGAGACCCAGTACTTC. Translating it yields CSVESPNTVQETQYF.

This clonotype was observed once. One base away lies a much larger clone, so this may be a sequencing read error. The chain combines TRBV5-1 with TRBJ2-4, with 8 bases identical to TRBD2. Looked up from germline, CDR1 is SGHRS and CDR2 is YFSETQ. Germline trimming cut 3 bases from V and 6 bases from J; bases unmatched to any gene: 2. The CDR3 totals 13 residues. CDR3 region: CASSSGGGNIQYF. Written as DNA, the CDR3 is TGCGCCAGCAGCTCGGGAGGGGGAAACATTCAGTACTTC.

Only a few counts were recorded for this clonotype. J is TRBJ2-2 and V is TRBV6-5; D is possibly TRBD1 (6 bases). Looked up from germline, CDR1 is MNHEY and CDR2 is SVGAGI. Trimming stripped 6 bases from V and 2 bases from J, with 13 bases between. CDR3 size: 15 residues. Here the CDR3 DNA reads TGTGCCAGCAGAAATCCGACAGGCAACACCGGGGAGCTGTTTTTT. Residues: CASRNPTGNTGELFF.

This clonotype was counted only a few times. The chain joins TRBV6-2 or TRBV6-3 to TRBJ2-7; D is undetermined. Deletions cut 4 bases from V and 0 bases from J, with 16 bases between. CDR3 size: 16 residues. CDR1 MNHEY and CDR2 SVGEGT come from the germline V gene. The CDR3, as DNA: TGTGCCAGCAGTTTCCACCCCGCTGAAAGCTCCTACGAGCAGTACTTC. Its translation: CASSFHPAESSYEQYF.

In its sample, this clonotype was seen many times. V usage is TRBV5-1 and J usage is TRBJ2-3, with 13 bases aligning to TRBD2. The CDR3 is 15 amino acids. Germline V gives CDR1 SGHRS, CDR2 YFSETQ. Trimming cost V 4 bases and J 6 bases; bases outside gene matches: 5. The CDR3 nucleotides read TGCGCCAGCAGCAGGACTAGCGGGAGAGCGGATACGCAGTATTTT. Its translation is CASSRTSGRADTQYF. The full variable domain, in which reference TRBV5-1 and TRBJ2-3 provide the parts outside the CDR3, is KAGVTQTPRYLIKTRGQQVTLSCSPISGHRSVSWYQQTPGQGLQFLFEYFSETQRNKGNFPGRFSGRQFSNSRSEMNVSTLELGDSALYLCASSRTSGRADTQYFGPGTRLTVL.

This clonotype has just a few counts. V usage is TRBV29-1 and J usage is TRBJ2-7; the D gene is possibly TRBD1 (5 bases). Germline values: CDR1 SQVTM, CDR2 ANQGSEA. There are 11 residues in the CDR3. V dropped 5 bases and J dropped 7 bases, with 12 bases sitting between them. The CDR3 bases are TGCAGCGTTTTACAGGTTTTGGAGCAGTACTTC. Translation: CSVLQVLEQYF.

V gene TRBV7-9 combines with J gene TRBJ2-1, with 10 bases lining up with TRBD2. The germline V gene encodes CDR1 SEHNR and CDR2 FQNEAQ (reference sequence). Trimming at V came to 5 bases and at J to 4 bases, leaving 8 bases not matched to a gene. The CDR3 runs to 16 residues. DNA for the CDR3: TGTGCCAGCAGCCAAGCGGGAGGGCCCGGATACAATGAGCAGTTCTTC. The encoded protein is CASSQAGGPGYNEQFF.

This chain uses TRBV12-3 or TRBV12-4 with TRBJ2-7, with TRBD1 matching 7 bases. The CDR3 loop spans 17 amino acids. With V trimmed by 6 bases and J by 3 bases, 17 bases remained unmatched. The CDR3 DNA is TGTGCCAGCAGCCGAGGTGGACAGGCCTCTTACTTCTACGAGCAGTACTTC. It codes for CASSRGGQASYFYEQYF.

The chain couples TRBV12-3 or TRBV12-4 to TRBJ1-1, with 8 nucleotides matching TRBD1. Trimming took 6 bases from V and 3 from J; bases not matched to a gene: 9. This CDR3 contains 15 residues. CDR3 sequence reads: CASRPGGLAHTEAFF. Here the CDR3 DNA reads TGTGCCAGCAGACCAGGGGGCTTAGCCCACACTGAAGCTTTCTTT.

This CDR3 reads CASSFFGYSNQPQHF. In DNA form, the CDR3 reads TGTGCCAGCAGTTTTTTCGGGTATAGCAATCAGCCCCAGCATTTT. The rearrangement links TRBV12-3 or TRBV12-4 to TRBJ1-5; D not resolved. CDR3 length: 15 amino acids. Trimming removed 3 bases at V and 0 bases at J, with 9 bases between.

The chain couples TRBV6-5 to TRBJ2-5; the D is unclear. The length of the CDR3 is 11 residues. Trimming removed 5 bases at V and 5 bases at J, with 6 bases between. Germline lookup yields CDR1 MNHEY and CDR2 SVGAGI. The CDR3 DNA reads as TGTGCCAGCAGTCGATTCGAGACCCAGTACTTC. Protein product: CASSRFETQYF.

This chain joins TRBV4-2 and TRBJ2-1, with 9 bases lining up with TRBD2. CDR3 length: 18 amino acids. Germline CDR1 reads LGHNA; CDR2 reads YNFKEQ. The V segment lost 5 bases and the J segment 15 bases; nucleotides outside the gene matches: 26. The CDR3 region has the DNA TGTGCCAGCAGCGCGTCTAGCGGGACGATCATACCATTCTGGTGGCTGTTCTTC. Amino acids: CASSASSGTIIPFWWLFF.

This clonotype was detected a few times. The chain couples TRBV7-9 to TRBJ1-5; 9 bases line up with TRBD1. The CDR3 contains 15 residues. After removal of 5 bases from V and 7 bases from J, the junction contained 9 bases not matched to a gene. The germline V gene encodes CDR1 SEHNR and CDR2 FQNEAQ (reference sequence). CDR3 coding DNA: TGTGCCAGCAGCAGGGGACAGGGCGTGGGCCAGCCCCAGCATTTT. Encoded protein: CASSRGQGVGQPQHF.

This clonotype has ten or more counts. The chain couples TRBV24-1 to TRBJ1-1; D is ambiguous. CDR1 is KGHDR, CDR2 SFDVKD, per germline. The CDR3 contains 11 residues. Trimming took 7 bases from V and 5 from J, leaving 7 bases between them. Here the CDR3 reads CATSRGTEAFF. The CDR3 DNA sequence: TGTGCCACCAGCCGGGGAACTGAAGCTTTCTTT.

J is TRBJ2-1 and V is TRBV19, with 10 bases that match TRBD2. Germline assignment: CDR1 LNHDA and CDR2 SQIVND (reference sequence). With 1 base clipped from V and 2 bases from J, the junction kept 2 bases outside the gene matches. The CDR3 runs 16 residues. The CDR3 loop reads CASSIALAGTYNEQFF. Here the CDR3 DNA reads TGTGCCAGTAGTATAGCACTAGCGGGAACCTACAATGAGCAGTTCTTC.

This clonotype appeared a few times. V is TRBV4-1 and J is TRBJ1-6; 7 bases map to TRBD1. CDR1 and CDR2 (germline): MGHRA, YSYEKL. The CDR3 loop spans 20 amino acids. V shed 2 bases, J shed 9 bases, and the junction held 22 bases outside the gene matches. CDR3 region: CASSQQEGGGRGSPISPLHF. Here the CDR3 DNA reads TGCGCCAGCAGCCAACAAGAGGGGGGTGGCAGGGGGAGCCCCATTTCACCCCTCCACTTT.

To note about this clonotype: The DNA is left out, because the CDR3 cannot be placed on it with certainty; the CDR3 is given as TCRdb lists it. The rearrangement uses TRBV12-3 or TRBV12-4 and TRBJ2-1; the D call in the table, TRBD1, was not verified against the DNA. The CDR3 is 13 amino acids in total, end residues counted. CDR3 region: CATCAIRSHEQFF.

This clonotype was detected only a few times. The chain's CDR3 is CASNIQGPSSYEQYF. Here the CDR3 DNA reads TGTGCCAGCAATATCCAGGGACCCTCCTCCTACGAGCAGTACTTC. J is TRBJ2-7 and V is TRBV2; D could derive from TRBD1 or TRBD2 (5 bases each). The CDR3 has 15 amino acids. Germline CDR1 reads SNHLY; CDR2 reads FYNNEI. V gave up 7 bases and J gave up 0 bases, with 16 bases separating them.

This clonotype came up a few times. The J gene is TRBJ2-5, the V gene TRBV3-1, with D perhaps matching TRBD1 (6 bases). The CDR3 consists of 15 residues. Germline V CDR1 and CDR2: LGHDT, YNNKEL (reference sequence). V lost 0 bases and J lost 4, with 12 bases in between. CDR3 loop: CASSQEQGLGETQYF. DNA of the CDR3: TGTGCCAGCAGCCAAGAACAGGGTTTGGGAGAGACCCAGTACTTC.

The chain carries TRBV7-6 and TRBJ2-3; no clear D. Germline V CDR1 and CDR2: SGHVS, FNYEAQ. The CDR3 totals 14 residues. Trimming took 5 bases from V and 2 from J, leaving 11 bases between them. The DNA of the CDR3 is TGTGCCAGCAGCGTGGGTGGGCCCACAGATACGCAGTATTTT. Its protein product is CASSVGGPTDTQYF.

The chain joins TRBV6-2 or TRBV6-3 to TRBJ2-1; 9 nucleotides align to TRBD2. CDR3 size: 15 residues. CDR1 is MNHEY, CDR2 SVGEGT, per germline. V shed 7 bases and J 4 bases; nucleotides not matched to a gene: 8. CDR3 bases: TGTGCCAGCACTCAGGGACTAGCATTGTACAATGAGCAGTTCTTC. It specifies CASTQGLALYNEQFF.

This clonotype was counted only a few times. The chain employs TRBV29-1 and TRBJ1-2, with TRBD1 identical over 9 bases. The CDR3 contains 18 residues. V gave up 3 bases and J gave up 4 bases; unmatched junction bases: 18. Per germline, CDR1 SQVTM and CDR2 ANQGSEA. The CDR3 here is CSVEPIGATGTGIYGYTF. The CDR3 nucleotides are TGCAGCGTTGAGCCGATCGGGGCCACCGGGACAGGGATCTATGGCTACACCTTC.

The chain has TRBV10-3 and TRBJ1-2, with TRBD1 identical over 9 bases. The CDR3 has 15 amino acids. V shed 3 bases and J 4 bases; nucleotides not matched to a gene: 6. Germline V CDR1 and CDR2: ENHRY, SYGVKD. CDR3 in DNA: TGTGCCATCAGTGATAAGGACAGGGGAATCTATGGCTACACCTTC. Amino acid sequence: CAISDKDRGIYGYTF.

V usage is TRBV12-3 or TRBV12-4 and J usage is TRBJ2-2; no reliable D call. V gave up 3 bases and J gave up 0 bases, with 8 bases separating them. The CDR3 has 15 amino acids. The CDR3 nucleotides read TGTGCCAGCAGTTTCGCTGGATCGAACACCGGGGAGCTGTTTTTT. It yields the protein CASSFAGSNTGELFF.